The rows below give T cell receptor beta chains drawn from one sample of a study of CD8 T cells in ankylosing spondylitis. TCRdb fed the 5' RACE reads into MiXCR, producing one record per CDR3 protein. The sample shows about 450,000 distinct CDR3 sequences, roughly 25% of them seen only once. Sequences were obtained from blood, either unsorted or a sorted T cell fraction (not recorded which). The receptor source for this set is a male donor with ankylosing spondylitis. Both conserved end residues are part of each CDR3. The order of the fields is V gene, clone size, J gene, D gene, CDR3 protein, CDR3 DNA. D genes are given only for firm matches. Part of the rows lack a size; the others show once, few, many or a class for expanded clones.

TRBV5-1,few,TRBJ2-5,NA,CASSLAGNRDRTQYF,TGCGCCAGCAGCTTGGCCGGGAACAGGGATCGAACCCAGTACTTC
TRBV5-1,few,TRBJ2-5,NA,CASSYGRTQETQYF,TGCGCCAGCAGCTACGGACGGACCCAAGAGACCCAGTACTTC
TRBV29-1,NA,TRBJ2-5,NA,CSVRNAQETQYF,TGCAGCGTTCGCAACGCACAAGAGACCCAGTACTTC
TRBV2,NA,TRBJ1-4,NA,CASKGSRTTNEKLFF,TGTGCCAGCAAAGGGAGCAGAACAACTAATGAAAAACTGTTTTTT
TRBV7-2,many,TRBJ1-2,NA,CASSLGGPTYGYTF,TGTGCCAGCAGCTTAGGGGGGCCGACCTATGGCTACACCTTC
TRBV5-1,many,TRBJ2-1,TRBD2,CASSLDGGREYNEQFF,TGCGCCAGCAGCTTGGATGGCGGGAGGGAGTACAATGAGCAGTTCTTC
TRBV6-1,NA,TRBJ2-1,NA,CASSDDRSGKSSYNEQFF,TGTGCCAGCAGTGACGACAGGTCGGGCAAAAGCTCCTACAATGAGCAGTTCTTC
TRBV10-3,few,TRBJ2-1,NA,CAISESRADEQFF,TGTGCCATCAGTGAGTCACGGGCAGATGAGCAGTTCTTC
TRBV20-1,NA,TRBJ2-5,TRBD1,CSAWDRITRETQYF,TGCAGTGCTTGGGACAGGATTACAAGGGAGACCCAGTACTTC
TRBV12-3/TRBV12-4,few,TRBJ2-2,NA,CASSPLLATGELFF,TGTGCCAGCAGTCCCCTCTTAGCCACCGGGGAGCTGTTTTTT
TRBV20-1,few,TRBJ2-7,TRBD1,CSALPPTGGIYEQYF,TGCAGTGCTCTACCCCCGACAGGGGGTATATACGAGCAGTACTTC
TRBV12-3/TRBV12-4,NA,TRBJ1-4,NA,CASTQGDGEKLFF,TGTGCCAGCACCCAAGGGGATGGTGAAAAACTGTTTTTT
TRBV10-3,few,TRBJ1-6,NA,CAIRDSGTSNSPLHF,TGTGCCATCAGAGATTCCGGGACGTCGAATTCACCCCTCCACTTT
TRBV14,NA,TRBJ2-2,TRBD2,CASSQELAGAGELFF,TGTGCCAGCAGCCAAGAACTAGCGGGAGCCGGGGAGCTGTTTTTT
TRBV3-1,NA,TRBJ2-1,NA,CASSPLAFYNEQFF,TGTGCCAGCAGCCCCTTAGCGTTTTACAATGAGCAGTTCTTC
TRBV19,NA,TRBJ2-5,TRBD2,CASSTRLAGGQETQYF,TGTGCCAGTAGTACCAGACTAGCGGGAGGCCAAGAGACCCAGTACTTC
TRBV5-6,few,TRBJ2-3,TRBD1,CASSLGTGQVADTQYF,TGTGCCAGCAGCTTGGGGACAGGGCAGGTTGCAGATACGCAGTATTTT
TRBV5-1,few,TRBJ1-1,NA,CASSLVMGLTEAFF,TGCGCCAGCAGCCTCGTGATGGGGCTCACTGAAGCTTTCTTT
TRBV7-9,NA,TRBJ2-5,NA,CASSPDGGGVIGETQYF,TGTGCCAGCAGCCCCGACGGCGGCGGGGTAATTGGAGAGACCCAGTACTTC
TRBV5-6,many,TRBJ1-1,NA,CASSLTQGTEAFF,TGTGCCAGCAGCTTGACACAGGGTACTGAAGCTTTCTTT
TRBV12-3/TRBV12-4,many,TRBJ2-3,NA,CASSFSTDTQYF,TGTGCCAGCAGTTTTTCTACAGATACGCAGTATTTT
TRBV20-1,NA,TRBJ1-4,TRBD1,CSARQLGQSNEKLFF,TGCAGTGCTAGACAATTGGGACAGTCTAATGAAAAACTGTTTTTT
TRBV4-1,few,TRBJ2-1,NA,CASVQDSSYNEQFF,TGCGCCAGCGTGCAGGACAGCTCCTACAATGAGCAGTTCTTC
TRBV29-1,NA,TRBJ2-1,TRBD2,CSLCLAAYNEQFF,TGCAGCCTCTGCCTAGCGGCATACAATGAGCAGTTCTTC
TRBV10-3,few,TRBJ1-1,NA,CAIGGVNTEAFF,TGTGCCATTGGGGGGGTGAACACTGAAGCTTTCTTT
TRBV5-1,few,TRBJ1-1,TRBD1,CASSLIGQANTEAFF,TGCGCCAGCAGCTTGATAGGACAGGCGAACACTGAAGCTTTCTTT
TRBV20-1,NA,TRBJ2-1,TRBD2,CSAYLAGSGEQFF,TGCAGTGCTTATCTAGCGGGAAGTGGGGAGCAGTTCTTC
TRBV11-2,NA,TRBJ2-1,TRBD2,CASSLGRAGGPGEQFF,TGTGCCAGCAGCTTAGGTCGAGCGGGAGGGCCGGGTGAGCAGTTCTTC
TRBV5-6,few,TRBJ1-4,TRBD1,CASSEGQGEFWSNEKLFF,TGTGCCAGCAGCGAAGGACAGGGAGAGTTTTGGAGTAATGAAAAACTGTTTTTT
TRBV5-1,few,TRBJ2-7,NA,CASSLVKGEQYF,TGCGCCAGCAGCTTGGTTAAGGGCGAGCAGTACTTC
TRBV5-1,NA,TRBJ2-7,NA,CASSLAMESSYEQYF,TGCGCCAGCAGCTTGGCGATGGAAAGCTCCTACGAGCAGTACTTC
TRBV29-1,few,TRBJ1-2,TRBD1,CSVDAGQGLDGYTF,TGCAGCGTTGACGCCGGACAGGGGTTGGATGGCTACACCTTC
TRBV11-2,many,TRBJ2-5,NA,CASSLRTGETQYF,TGTGCCAGCAGCTTAAGAACGGGAGAGACCCAGTACTTC
TRBV7-2,NA,TRBJ2-1,NA,CASTTAGTPSYNEQFF,TGTGCCAGCACCACCGCCGGGACACCATCTTACAATGAGCAGTTCTTC
TRBV29-1,NA,TRBJ2-5,TRBD2,CSVEGLAGVKETQYF,TGCAGCGTTGAAGGCCTAGCGGGAGTAAAAGAGACCCAGTACTTC
TRBV18,NA,TRBJ2-3,NA,CASSPDTGTDTQYF,TGTGCCAGCTCACCAGATACTGGCACAGATACGCAGTATTTT
TRBV18,few,TRBJ2-1,NA,CASSPATNNEQFF,TGTGCCAGCTCACCGGCCACCAACAATGAGCAGTTCTTC